The 9 T cell receptor beta chains in this list originate from one sample, sequenced in a study of shared clonotypes between healthy human individuals. Naivety among CD8 cells was defined by CD45RO negativity and positive CCR7 selection, thereby excluding terminally differentiated effector memory CD45RA+ cells. Sequencing used immunoSEQ multiplex PCR; TCRdb keeps in-frame clones, though not all of them. The data show hundreds of thousands of clones, with 95% to 98% seen just once and 0.3% held by the top ten. Sample: naive CD8+ T cells sorted from blood. These receptor sequences come from a man aged 25 to 40 in good health.

The gene calls are TRBV10-1 and TRBJ2-1, with D possibly called TRBD1 or TRBD2 (8 bases each). Per the germline V gene, CDR1 is WNHNN and CDR2 is SYGVQD (reference sequence). CDR3 length: 19 residues. V lost 4 bases, J lost 7 bases, and 29 bases lay in between. The CDR3 DNA is TGCGCCAGCAGTGCGTCTCGAGCGGGAGTAAGTAACAGGGGGAATGAGCAGTTCTTC. Protein sequence: CASSASRAGVSNRGNEQFF.

The chain recombines TRBV5-6 with TRBJ2-7; no firm D call. CDR1 SGHDT and CDR2 YYEEEE come from the germline V gene. The CDR3 is 15 amino acids. V was clipped by 1 base and J by 5 bases, with 16 bases between them. CDR3: CASSLLWARTDEQYF. In DNA form, the CDR3 reads TGTGCCAGCAGCTTGTTGTGGGCTAGAACGGACGAGCAGTACTTC.

V is TRBV27 and J is TRBJ1-1; D not resolved. The CDR3 covers 13 residues. V gave up 3 bases and J gave up 6 bases, with 11 bases separating them. CDR1 is MNHEY, CDR2 SMNVEV, per germline (reference sequence). CDR3 nucleotides: TGTGCCAGCAGTTTTTCATTTGTCGCTGAAGCTTTCTTT. Translating it yields CASSFSFVAEAFF.

Only one count was recorded for this clone. This chain connects TRBV11-2 to TRBJ2-7; tentatively, D is TRBD2 (5 bases). CDR1 is SGHAT, CDR2 FQNNGV, per germline. The ends were cut back, 5 bases at V and 2 bases at J, with 16 bases in the middle. This CDR3 is built from 15 residues. CDR3 nucleotides: TGTGCCAGCAGCGGACTTGGTGGGCTACCCTACGAGCAGTACTTC. It encodes CASSGLGGLPYEQYF. Supplemented by reference TRBV11-2 and TRBJ2-7, the full variable domain reads EAGVAQSPRYKIIEKRQSVAFWCNPISGHATLYWYQQILGQGPKLLIQFQNNGVVDDSQLPKDRFSAERLKGVDSTLKIQPAKLEDSAVYLCASSGLGGLPYEQYFGPGTRLTVT.

CDR3 sequence (DNA): TGCAGCGTTGAAACCCGGGGCGCCTACAATGAGCAGTTCTTC. Protein product: CSVETRGAYNEQFF. The gene calls are TRBV29-1 and TRBJ2-1; D could derive from TRBD1 or TRBD2 (5 bases each). CDR3 length equals 14 residues. The germline CDR1 and CDR2 sequences are SQVTM and ANQGSEA. Trimming cost V 2 bases and J 2 bases, with 10 bases left between them.

This chain connects TRBV15 to TRBJ2-7; TRBD1 matches 7 bases. The V segment lost 3 bases and the J segment 1 base; nucleotides outside the gene matches: 6. This CDR3 comprises 15 residues. Germline loops: CDR1 LNHNV, CDR2 YYDKDF (reference sequence). CDR3 loop: CATSRIPTGSYEQYF. The CDR3 DNA is TGTGCCACCAGCAGGATACCGACAGGGTCCTACGAGCAGTACTTC. The full variable domain, rest sourced from reference TRBV15 and TRBJ2-7, is DAMVIQNPRYQVTQFGKPVTLSCSQTLNHNVMYWYQQKSSQAPKLLFHYYDKDFNNEADTPDNFQSRRPNTSFCFLDIRSPGLGDTAMYLCATSRIPTGSYEQYFGPGTRLTVT.

The J gene is TRBJ2-7, the V gene TRBV29-1; D remains unclear. The CDR3 runs to 12 residues. Trimming removed 5 bases from V and 4 bases from J, with 12 bases in between. From germline, CDR1 is SQVTM and CDR2 ANQGSEA. The CDR3 spells CSVRQALYEQYF. The DNA for the CDR3 is TGCAGCGTTCGGCAGGCGCTTTACGAGCAGTACTTC.

The gene calls are TRBV2 and TRBJ2-2, with 8 bases identical to TRBD2. This CDR3 has 16 residues. Germline assignment: CDR1 SNHLY and CDR2 FYNNEI. In DNA form, the CDR3 reads TGTGTCCAAGGGTACCAGCGGGGGACGAACACCGGGGAGCTGTTTTTT. Its protein is CVQGYQRGTNTGELFF.

The genes are TRBV28 and TRBJ2-7; D tentatively fits TRBD1 or TRBD2 (5 bases each). The CDR3 sequence is 14 residues long. Germline V gene data show CDR1 as MDHEN and CDR2 as SYDVKM. V shed 3 bases and J shed 2 bases, with 11 bases lying between them. For the CDR3, the DNA is TGTGCCAGCAGTTTTGGGGACGGAGCCTACGAGCAGTACTTC. It encodes CASSFGDGAYEQYF.